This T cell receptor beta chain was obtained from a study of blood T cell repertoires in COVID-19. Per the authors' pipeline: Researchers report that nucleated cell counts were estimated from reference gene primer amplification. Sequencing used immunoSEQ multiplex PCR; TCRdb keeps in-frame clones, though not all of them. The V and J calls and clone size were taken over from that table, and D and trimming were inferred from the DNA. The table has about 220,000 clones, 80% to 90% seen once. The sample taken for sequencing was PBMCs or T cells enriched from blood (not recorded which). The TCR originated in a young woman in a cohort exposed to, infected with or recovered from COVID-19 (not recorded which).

The CDR3 sequence: CASSSGQGLTGELFF. CDR3 bases: TGTGCCAGCAGCTCGGGACAGGGTCTGACCGGGGAGCTGTTTTTT. This chain connects TRBV11-2 to TRBJ2-2; TRBD1 agrees at 9 bases. The CDR3 consists of 15 residues. The germline V gene encodes CDR1 SGHAT and CDR2 FQNNGV. With V trimmed by 4 bases and J by 5 bases, 5 bases remained unmatched.